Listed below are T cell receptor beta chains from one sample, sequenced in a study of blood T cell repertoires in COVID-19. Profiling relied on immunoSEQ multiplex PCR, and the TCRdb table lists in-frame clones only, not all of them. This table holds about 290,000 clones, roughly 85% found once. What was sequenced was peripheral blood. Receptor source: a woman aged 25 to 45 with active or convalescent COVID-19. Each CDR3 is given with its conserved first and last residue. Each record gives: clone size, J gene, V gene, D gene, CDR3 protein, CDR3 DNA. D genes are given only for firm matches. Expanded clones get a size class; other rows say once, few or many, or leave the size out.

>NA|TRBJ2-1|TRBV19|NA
CASSLRGSYNEQFF
TGTGCCAGTAGCCTGCGGGGCTCCTACAATGAGCAGTTCTTC
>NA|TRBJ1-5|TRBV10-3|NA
CAISQGSQPQHF
TGTGCCATTTCACAGGGTAGTCAGCCCCAGCATTTT
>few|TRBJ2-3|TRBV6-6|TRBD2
CASTLGGTSTDTQYF
TGTGCCAGCACCCTCGGGGGGACGTCCACAGATACGCAGTATTTT
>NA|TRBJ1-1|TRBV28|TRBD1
CASSSQGIGAFF
TGTGCCAGCAGTTCACAGGGGATAGGAGCTTTCTTT
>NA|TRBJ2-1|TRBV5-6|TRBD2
CASSFPGLLSGGEQFF
TGTGCCAGCAGCTTTCCGGGACTACTTTCAGGAGGTGAGCAGTTCTTC
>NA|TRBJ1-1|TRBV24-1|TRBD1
CATSDGQGAQTEAFF
TGTGCCACCAGTGATGGTCAGGGGGCGCAAACTGAAGCTTTCTTT
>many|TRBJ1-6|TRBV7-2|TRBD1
CASSSMGQVNSPLHF
TGTGCCAGCAGCTCCATGGGACAGGTTAATTCACCCCTCCACTTT
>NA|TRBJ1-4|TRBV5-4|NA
CASSLSPATNEKLFF
TGTGCCAGCAGCTTGTCTCCTGCAACTAATGAAAAACTGTTTTTT
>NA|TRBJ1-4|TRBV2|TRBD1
CASSGTGNEKLFF
TGTGCCAGCAGTGGGACAGGGAATGAAAAACTGTTTTTT
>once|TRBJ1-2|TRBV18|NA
CASSLSGFRGYTF
TGTGCCAGCTCCCTCTCAGGTTTCCGTGGCTACACCTTC
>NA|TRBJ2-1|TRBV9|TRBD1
CASSRDRSSYNEQFF
TGTGCCAGCAGCCGGGACAGGAGCTCCTACAATGAGCAGTTCTTC
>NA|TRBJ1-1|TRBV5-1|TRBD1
CASSWGTGGTEAFF
TGCGCCAGCAGCTGGGGAACAGGGGGGACTGAAGCTTTCTTT
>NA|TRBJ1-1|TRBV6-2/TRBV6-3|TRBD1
CASSYFGQGAWDTEAFF
TGTGCCAGCAGTTACTTCGGACAGGGGGCTTGGGATACTGAAGCTTTCTTT
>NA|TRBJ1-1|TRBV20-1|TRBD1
CSAPGTGEAFF
TGCAGTGCCCCTGGGACAGGTGAAGCTTTCTTT